This TCR beta chain was sequenced during a study of blood T cell repertoires in COVID-19 (TCRdb year 2020). The study in broad terms: The collaborator samples originated in the United States, Italy and Spain and spanned the acute and convalescent phases of COVID-19. The material from the prospective study consisted of cDNA or gDNA derived from T cells, B-cell-depleted T cells, or PBMCs. The dataset comprised deeply sampled blood TCRbeta repertoires from subjects exposed to, actively infected with, or recovered from COVID-19. A freely available public database, intended as a resource for researchers studying the immune response to SARS-CoV-2, is where the repertoires were released. The samples were drawn from two sources: the first 160 participants of the ongoing ImmuneRACE study, and fewer than 1,500 subjects contributed by 6 global collaborators. Sample metadata almost always included a de-identified subject ID, COVID-19 status, age in years and sex. Where available, HLA class I and class II types were obtained from metadata supplied by the sample provider rather than from assay-based typing.

TCRbeta CDR3 regions were amplified from genomic DNA using the immunoSEQ Assay, a bias-controlled multiplex PCR. On the authors' methods: Within the assay, amplification of reference gene primers was used to estimate how many nucleated cells each sample contained. To quantify the absolute abundance of each unique TCRbeta CDR3 rearrangement, sequence reads were collapsed and filtered. Productive Simpson clonality was computed per sample as the square root of Simpson's diversity index over productive rearrangements. TCRdb re-hosts the immuneACCESS table, in-frame sequences only. Its copies lack some clones; in the studies checked, an unresolved V gene accounts for under half of them, and the cause for the rest is not known. V, J and clone size are taken as reported in that table, and D and trimming were inferred from the DNA itself. The table for this sample lists over 85,000 clones; just under 90% of them were counted only once. The ten largest account for 15% of the sample.

Details on this clone: The target of this receptor is not known. Nothing much larger sits one base from this clone, and base qualities are not available.

The collaborating institutions used their own protocols to collect whole blood in K2EDTA tubes. For TCRbeta analysis, collaborator samples were shipped as frozen whole blood, as isolated PBMCs, or as DNA extracted from either sample type. The cysteine opens and the phenylalanine closes a CDR3 of 15 amino acids. This entry keeps only the CDR3 DNA: 45 bases, framed from base 1. Based on the germline V gene (reference sequence), the CDR1 and CDR2 sequences are MNHEY and SMNVEV. V is trimmed back by 5 bases and J by 0 bases, and the junction contains 4 bases that no gene match accounts for. The paper as a whole reports these results and caveats: The amount of clinical and demographic metadata varied by source and participant and was provided uncurated.

The chain joins TRBV27 to TRBJ1-5; the central 7 bases match TRBD1. The sample taken for sequencing was peripheral blood. The receptor was isolated from a human donor in a cohort sampled during active COVID-19. The DNA sequence is TGTGCCAGCAGTCCGACAGGGAATAGCAATCAGCCCCAGCATTTT. This gives the protein CASSPTGNSNQPQHF.